The TCR beta chain described here comes from a study of metastatic and nonmetastatic thyroid tumors. Study-wide background: Blood and tumor or nodule tissue repertoires from malignant and benign thyroid patients were compared. Study-level points and caveats: Relative to benign nodules, malignant thyroid tumors were reportedly characterized by significantly elevated TCR beta diversity in blood and tumor.

This CDR3 contains 13 residues. Germline-derived CDR1 and CDR2 are SEHNR and FQNEAQ (reference sequence). V was clipped by 4 bases and J by 5 bases, with 11 bases between them. Before thyroid surgery, none of the patients had received any treatment. By share, this clone counts as medium-sized. Its specificity is not known. Per the authors' pipeline: To classify distant metastasis in papillary thyroid cancer, a model was built from CDR3 differences across clinicopathological groups. TCRdb re-called the PCR reads through MiXCR. TCRdb, not the authors, supplied the V and J calls. The table has around 10,000 clones, approximately 30% seen once; the top ten hold around 16%.

The rearrangement uses TRBV7-9 and TRBJ1-1; possible D gene TRBD1, 5 bases. Sequenced sample: adjacent normal tissue. This receptor was obtained from a female donor with papillary thyroid cancer or a benign thyroid nodule (not recorded which). Some clones in this sample may be carry-over from other donors' samples. The CDR3 nucleotides read TGTGCCAGCAGCTCTCAGGGAAGGACTGAAGCTTTCTTT. This codes for CASSSQGRTEAFF. The full variable domain, with the rest looked up from reference TRBV7-9 and TRBJ1-1, is DTGVSQNPRHKITKRGQNVTFRCDPISEHNRLYWYRQTLGQGPEFLTYFQNEAQLEKSRLLSDRFSAERPKGSFSTLEIQRTEQGDSAMYLCASSSQGRTEAFFGQGTRLTVV.